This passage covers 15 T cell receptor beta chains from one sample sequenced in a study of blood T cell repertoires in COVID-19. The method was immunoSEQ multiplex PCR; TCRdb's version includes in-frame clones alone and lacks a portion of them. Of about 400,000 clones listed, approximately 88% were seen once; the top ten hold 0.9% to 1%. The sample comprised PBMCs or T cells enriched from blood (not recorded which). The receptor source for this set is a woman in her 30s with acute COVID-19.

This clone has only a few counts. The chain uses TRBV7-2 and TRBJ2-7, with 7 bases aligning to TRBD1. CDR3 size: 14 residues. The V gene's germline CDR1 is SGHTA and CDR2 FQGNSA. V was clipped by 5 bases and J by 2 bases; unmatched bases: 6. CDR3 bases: TGTGCCAGCAGCACTGGGACAGTCACCTACGAGCAGTACTTC. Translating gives CASSTGTVTYEQYF.

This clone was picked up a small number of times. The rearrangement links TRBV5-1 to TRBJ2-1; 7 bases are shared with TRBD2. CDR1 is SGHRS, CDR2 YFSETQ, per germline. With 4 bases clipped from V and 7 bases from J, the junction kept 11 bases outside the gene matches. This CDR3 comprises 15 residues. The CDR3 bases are TGCGCCAGCAGCCCACGGAGGATTAGCGGGAATGAGCAGTTCTTC. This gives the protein CASSPRRISGNEQFF.

The CDR3 loop is CASSVTPGYSNQPQHF. For the CDR3, the DNA is TGTGCCAGCAGTGTAACTCCGGGGTATAGCAATCAGCCCCAGCATTTT. The rearrangement joins TRBV6-1 to TRBJ1-5; D not certain. Between the trimmed V and J ends, which lost 4 bases and 0 bases, there was a span of 13 bases. The CDR3 loop spans 16 amino acids. CDR1 is MNHNS, CDR2 SASEGT, per germline.

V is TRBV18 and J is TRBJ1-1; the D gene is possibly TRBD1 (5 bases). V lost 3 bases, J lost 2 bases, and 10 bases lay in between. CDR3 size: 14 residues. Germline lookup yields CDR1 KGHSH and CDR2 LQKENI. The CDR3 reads CASSPSQGNTEAFF. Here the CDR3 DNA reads TGTGCCAGCTCACCTTCCCAGGGTAACACTGAAGCTTTCTTT. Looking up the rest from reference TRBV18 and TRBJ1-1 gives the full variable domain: NAGVMQNPRHLVRRRGQEARLRCSPMKGHSHVYWYRQLPEEGLKFMVYLQKENIIDESGMPKERFSAEFPKEGPSILRIQQVVRGDSAAYFCASSPSQGNTEAFFGQGTRLTVV.

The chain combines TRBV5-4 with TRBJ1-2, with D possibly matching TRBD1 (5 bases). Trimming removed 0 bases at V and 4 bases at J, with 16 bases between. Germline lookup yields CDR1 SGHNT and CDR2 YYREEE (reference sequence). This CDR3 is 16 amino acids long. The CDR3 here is CASSLDWGGTSYGYTF. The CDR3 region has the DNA TGTGCCAGCAGCTTGGACTGGGGGGGAACCTCCTATGGCTACACCTTC.

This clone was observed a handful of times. The CDR3 here is CASSESERGAEDTEAFF. CDR3 sequence (DNA): TGTGCCAGCAGTGAATCCGAACGGGGGGCAGAGGACACTGAAGCTTTCTTT. This sequence joins TRBV2 and TRBJ1-1, with a possible D match to TRBD1 (6 bases). Germline V gene sequence: CDR1 SNHLY, CDR2 FYNNEI. V lost 2 bases, J lost 3 bases, and 19 bases lay in between. This CDR3 spans 17 amino acids.

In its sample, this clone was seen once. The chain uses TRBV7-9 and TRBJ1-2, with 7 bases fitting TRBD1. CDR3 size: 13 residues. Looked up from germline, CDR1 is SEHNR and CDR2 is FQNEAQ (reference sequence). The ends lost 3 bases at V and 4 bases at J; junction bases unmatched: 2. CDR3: CASSLSGGYGYTF. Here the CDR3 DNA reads TGTGCCAGCAGCTTGTCAGGGGGCTATGGCTACACCTTC.

CDR3 region: CASSLIGGDRALSPLHF. The CDR3 DNA sequence: TGTGCCAGCAGCTTAATTGGTGGGGACAGGGCCCTTTCACCCCTCCACTTT. The rearrangement joins TRBV7-2 to TRBJ1-6, with 9 bases matching TRBD1. The J segment lost 9 bases and the V segment lost 2 bases, leaving 11 bases of the junction unmatched. This CDR3 region has 17 residues. Germline V gene lookup returns CDR1 SGHTA and CDR2 FQGNSA. Together with reference TRBV7-2 and TRBJ1-6, the CDR3 gives the full variable domain: GAGVSQSPSNKVTEKGKDVELRCDPISGHTALYWYRQSLGQGLEFLIYFQGNSAPDKSGLPSDRFSAERTGGSVSTLTIQRTQQEDSAVYLCASSLIGGDRALSPLHFGNGTRLTVT.

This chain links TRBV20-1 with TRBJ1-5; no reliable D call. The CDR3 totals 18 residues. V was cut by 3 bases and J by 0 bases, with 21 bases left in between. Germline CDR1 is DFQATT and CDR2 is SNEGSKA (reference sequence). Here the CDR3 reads CSASDRGMRVGSNQPQHF. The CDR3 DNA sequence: TGCAGTGCTAGTGACCGCGGGATGAGGGTCGGTAGCAATCAGCCCCAGCATTTT.

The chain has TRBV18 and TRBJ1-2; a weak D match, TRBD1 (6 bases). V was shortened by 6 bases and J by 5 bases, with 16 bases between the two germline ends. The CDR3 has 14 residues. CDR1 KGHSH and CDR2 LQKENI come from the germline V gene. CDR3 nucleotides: TGTGCCAGCTCCGAGGGAGCAGGGGCATATGGCTACACCTTC. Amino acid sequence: CASSEGAGAYGYTF.

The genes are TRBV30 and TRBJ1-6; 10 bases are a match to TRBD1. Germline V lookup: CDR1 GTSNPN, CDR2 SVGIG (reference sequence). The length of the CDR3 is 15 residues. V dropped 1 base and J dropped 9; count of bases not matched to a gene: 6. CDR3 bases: TGTGCCTGGAGTGGCCCGGGACAGGGGCGTTCACCCCTCCACTTT. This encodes CAWSGPGQGRSPLHF. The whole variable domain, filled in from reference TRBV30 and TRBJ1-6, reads SQTIHQWPATLVQPVGSPLSLECTVEGTSNPNLYWYRQAAGRGLQLLFYSVGIGQISSEVPQNLSASRPQDRQFILSSKKLLLSDSGFYLCAWSGPGQGRSPLHFGNGTRLTVT.

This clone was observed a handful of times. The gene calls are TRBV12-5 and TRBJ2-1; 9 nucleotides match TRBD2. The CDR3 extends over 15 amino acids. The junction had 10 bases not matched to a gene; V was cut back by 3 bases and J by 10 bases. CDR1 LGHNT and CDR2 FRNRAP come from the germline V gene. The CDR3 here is CASGFRASGVWEQFF. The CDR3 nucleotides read TGTGCTAGTGGTTTTAGGGCTAGCGGGGTTTGGGAGCAGTTCTTC.

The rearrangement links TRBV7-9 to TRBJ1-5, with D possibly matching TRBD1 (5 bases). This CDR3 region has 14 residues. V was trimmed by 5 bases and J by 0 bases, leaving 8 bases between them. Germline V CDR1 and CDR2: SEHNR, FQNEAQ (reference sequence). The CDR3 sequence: CASSRDSSNQPQHF. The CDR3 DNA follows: TGTGCCAGCAGCCGAGACAGTAGCAATCAGCCCCAGCATTTT.

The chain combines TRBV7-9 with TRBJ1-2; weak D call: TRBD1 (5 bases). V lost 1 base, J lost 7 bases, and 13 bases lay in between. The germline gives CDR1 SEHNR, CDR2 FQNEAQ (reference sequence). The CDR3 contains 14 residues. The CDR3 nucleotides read TGTGCCAGCAGCTTAGTCCTCCCGGGGGGTGGCTACACCTTC. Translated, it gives CASSLVLPGGGYTF.

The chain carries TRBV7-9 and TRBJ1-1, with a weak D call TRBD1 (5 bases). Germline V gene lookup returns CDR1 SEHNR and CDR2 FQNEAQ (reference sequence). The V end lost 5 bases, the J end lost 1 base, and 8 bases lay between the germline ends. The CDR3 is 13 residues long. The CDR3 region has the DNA TGTGCCAGCAGCCGTCAGGGGAACACTGAAGCTTTCTTT. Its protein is CASSRQGNTEAFF.